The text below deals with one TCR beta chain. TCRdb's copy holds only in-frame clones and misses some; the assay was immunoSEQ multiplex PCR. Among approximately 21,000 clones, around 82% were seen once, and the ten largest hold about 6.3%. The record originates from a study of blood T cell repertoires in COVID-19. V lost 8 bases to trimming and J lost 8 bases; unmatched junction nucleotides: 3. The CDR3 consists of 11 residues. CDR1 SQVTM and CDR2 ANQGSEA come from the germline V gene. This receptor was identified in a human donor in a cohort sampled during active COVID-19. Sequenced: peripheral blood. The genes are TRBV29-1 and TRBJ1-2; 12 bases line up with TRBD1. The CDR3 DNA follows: TGCAGCTCCGGGACAGGGGGCGGCTACACCTTC. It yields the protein CSSGTGGGYTF. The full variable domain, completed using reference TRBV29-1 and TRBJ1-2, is SAVISQKPSRDICQRGTSLTIQCQVDSQVTMMFWYRQQPGQSLTLIATANQGSEATYESGFVIDKFPISRPNLTFSTLTVSNMSPEDSSIYLCSSGTGGGYTFGSGTRLTVV.